This T cell receptor beta chain was identified during a study of blood T cells in healthy people across ages. There are a few counts of this clonotype. Its antigen is not known. A sample-barcoded 5' primer and a J-beta primer mix were used in a second PCR of roughly 7 to 12 cycles. TCRdb reprocessed the 5' RACE reads with MiXCR, giving one entry per CDR3 protein. The sample holds around 620,000 distinct CDR3 sequences, roughly 28% seen once. The trim removed 4 bases at V and 5 bases at J, leaving 7 bases unmatched. Looked up from germline, CDR1 is SEHNR and CDR2 is FQNEAQ (reference sequence). The CDR3 extends over 14 amino acids. Peripheral blood was drawn, around 9.3 milliliters per donor. General study points: Fewer expanded clones and more diversity marked long-lived versus aged donors. Total diversity from one million sequenced T cells was likely underestimated.

Sequencing used blood. This clonotype was sampled from a woman in her 70s in good health. The V gene is TRBV7-9, the J gene TRBJ1-2, with 7 nucleotides matching TRBD1. In nucleotides, the CDR3 is TGTGCCAGCAGCTCAGCGACAGGGACATATGGCTACACCTTC. Its translation is CASSSATGTYGYTF.